This T cell receptor beta chain was found in a study of blood T cell repertoires in COVID-19. The overall study: Acute and convalescent COVID-19 samples came from the United States, Italy and Spain. T cells, B-cell-depleted T cells, or PBMCs provided the cDNA or gDNA that served as material.

Germline CDR1 reads LGHNA; CDR2 reads YSLEER. V was clipped by 0 bases and J by 3 bases; unmatched bases: 9. The CDR3 extends over 17 amino acids. Study processing details: Amplification with reference gene primers provided the estimates of nucleated cell counts. Assay used: immunoSEQ multiplex PCR; TCRdb lists only in-frame clones, some missing. The V and J calls and the clone size are those of that table, but D and trimming were determined from the DNA. The sample has around 72,000 clones; approximately 92% are singletons. Sequencing used peripheral blood. The sequence was collected from a human donor with active COVID-19. The donor label of this sample is uncertain. V usage is TRBV4-3 and J usage is TRBJ2-5, with 8 bases fitting TRBD1. DNA for the CDR3: TGCGCCAGCAGCCAAGATTTTAGCTCACAGGGGGAAGAGACCCAGTACTTC. Protein: CASSQDFSSQGEETQYF.